This T cell receptor beta chain was sequenced in a study of regulatory T cells in long-lasting Graves disease (dated by TCRdb to the early 2020s). Describing the broader study: In the newly diagnosed Graves' disease group, patients had been taking antithyroid drugs for less than 3 months. A total of roughly 35 samples underwent TCR sequencing, from about 13 patients with persistent Graves' disease and 20 patients with newly diagnosed Graves' disease. Persistent Graves' disease patients were compared with newly diagnosed Graves' disease patients by peripheral blood TCR sequencing and RNA sequencing. The study was registered as a clinical trial and conducted in China. The study at large found these results: Only peripheral blood was studied, because thyroid tissue, the primary lesion, was inaccessible. TRBV28, TRBJ1-2 and TRBJ2-5 were preferentially used in persistent disease, while TRBV20-1 and TRBJ2-1 were favored in newly diagnosed disease. Sequencing and analysis were restricted to the TCR beta chain. Compared with newly diagnosed patients, patients with persistent Graves' disease had lower TCR Shannon entropy and fewer highly expanded clones, which suggests clonal expansion. Patients with persistent disease shared more public clonotypes (about 3,000) than newly diagnosed patients did (more than 900). As a limitation, the authors acknowledged that the small sample size may reduce accuracy.

The sample's time point, from its label and the paper: newly diagnosed GD, antithyroid drugs for less than 3 months. RNA was extracted from PBMCs in TRIzol for both TCR sequencing and RNA sequencing. The diagnosis of Graves' disease was made according to American Thyroid Association guidelines. Patients were recruited from an endocrinology department in Xi'an, China. From each patient, around 8.3 milliliters of peripheral blood was collected into an EDTA anticoagulant tube. Ficoll Paque Plus density gradient separation was used to isolate PBMCs, and no additional T cell sorting was done. RNA quality was checked with an Agilent 2100 Bioanalyzer and agarose gel, and concentration with a NanoDrop 2000. The cysteine opens and the phenylalanine closes a CDR3 of 15 amino acids. This entry keeps only the CDR3 DNA: 45 bases, framed from base 1. Taken from the germline V gene (reference sequence), the CDR1 and CDR2 loops are LNHDA and SQIVND. From V the trimming removes 1 base and from J it removes 4 bases, while the gene matches leave 4 bases of the junction unaccounted for.

Libraries were made using multiplex PCR. The sequencing machine was an Illumina HiSeq 4000. To build TCR beta libraries, CDR3 regions were amplified by Arm-PCR using iRepertoire HTBI primers. Before sequencing, the PCR products underwent gel purification. Per the source publication's procedure: Gene usage analysis of CDR3 amino acid clonotypes used the roughly 60 TRBV and some 13 TRBJ segments found across samples. Filtered high-quality paired reads were merged into contigs using COPE and FqMerger. BLAST was used to align contigs to the IMGT TRBV, TRBD and TRBJ reference genes, and CDR3 was defined following IMGT. Highly expanded clones were defined as clonotypes with a frequency above 0.1%. Shannon entropy was used to measure repertoire diversity, and the Gini coefficient was used to measure V-J evenness. A clonotype found in more than one individual was treated as public. TCRdb itself trimmed the public reads at Q25 with fastp, ran MiXCR and retained productive beta chains. Entries that share a CDR3 protein sequence are merged under the most common genes and DNA. The V and J calls and clone size are TCRdb's, not the authors'. The sample data list around 500,000 distinct CDR3 sequences, and 15% to 20% of these were observed just once. The ten largest clonotypes hold roughly 25% of the sample.

Details on this clonotype: Its antigen specificity is not known. Base qualities were left out, and no much larger clone turns up one base away.

This sample also appeared in a second study, on T cells in Graves' hyperthyroidism and ophthalmopathy. From that second study: A patient counted as having stable Graves' hyperthyroidism if no progression to ophthalmopathy occurred over 18 months of follow-up. Hyperthyroidism patients were aged 18 to 65 years and newly diagnosed, with disease duration of less than 2 months. Exclusion was applied to patients with uncontrolled infections, other autoimmune diseases, pregnancy or lactation. Diagnoses were based on clinical symptoms, serum thyroxine and TRAb, thyroid ultrasound and orbital computed tomography. The TCR CDR3 was subjected to a first round of RT-PCR using the HTBI primer set and the Qiagen OneStep RT-PCR kit. Most expanded thyroid clonotypes (frequency above 0.001) were also found in blood, which suggests that blood repertoires may mirror thyroid immune responses. A model built on a 13 V-J signature distinguished ophthalmopathy from stable hyperthyroidism, reaching roughly 88% sensitivity and under 84% specificity in cross-validation and 80%/75% in testing. In validation, the model predicted progression to ophthalmopathy with 65% to 71% sensitivity and 72% to 85% specificity, a median of 6.5 months before onset. A discovery cohort of about a hundred patients, 43 with Graves' ophthalmopathy and 55 to 60 with stable Graves' hyperthyroidism, was used to find distinguishing TCR V-J signatures. Prospective prediction of ophthalmopathy was tested in an independent validation cohort of under 20 hyperthyroidism patients and some 17 patients who later progressed to ophthalmopathy. The 90 or so discovery patients were randomly split 7:3 into training and test sets. The study also compared thyroid tissue and blood T-cell repertoires from a handful of Graves' hyperthyroidism patients. After blood sampling, hyperthyroidism patients were treated with methimazole at a starting dose of 30 mg daily, and ophthalmopathy patients were treated with high-dose intravenous methylprednisolone. The libraries were constructed in a second round of multiplex PCR and then size-selected and purified. Sequencing of the libraries was done on an Illumina HiSeq2000 using paired-end 100 bp reads. SOAPnuke was used to process the raw data, with reads discarded if the reads contained adapters or uncalled bases, had a mean Phred below 15, or lacked an exact constant-primer or identifier match. COPE v1.2.5 was used to merge high-quality paired reads, and clonotypes were defined as unique nucleotide sequences. Clonotypes were aligned to IMGT TRBV, TRBD and TRBJ reference segments using MiTCR v1.1. The analysis was restricted to V-J combinations with a frequency above 0.0001, which together covered roughly 99% of the repertoires. The TCS score was defined as the ratio of F50 (clonal expansion) to E x V (chaos), calculated using BLOSUM62-based TCRdist between CDR3 peptides within each V-J. Welch's t-statistics and random forest reduced some 510 V-J features to 10 to 15, which were used in a naive Bayes classifier (R e1071). Sample size was not statistically predetermined, and blinding of investigators to group allocation was not performed. The paper describes TCR Vbeta CDR3 sequencing of around 140 peripheral blood samples, made up of approximately 40 ophthalmopathy patients, roughly 75 hyperthyroidism patients and 17 progressor patients.

The origin of this receptor is a woman aged 35-60 years with Graves disease. Donor details come from another sample of the same person, matched by shared clones. The sequence joins TRBV19 to TRBJ2-3, with 8 junctional bases fitting TRBD1. The specimen was peripheral blood mononuclear cells (PBMCs), collected at new diagnosis, from a patient treated with antithyroid drugs. This receptor carries the CDR3 CASSIGPGQADTQYF. In nucleotides, the sequence is TGTGCCAGTAGTATAGGTCCGGGACAGGCAGATACGCAGTATTTT.